Below, 20 T cell receptor beta chains from the same sample are listed, as sequenced in a study of monozygotic twins with inflammatory bowel disease (dated by TCRdb to the late 2010s). The library relied on 5' RACE. The sequencer listed for this sample is Illumina HiSeq 2500. TCRdb reprocessed the reads and assigns one entry to each CDR3 protein sequence, leaving out DNA. This sample's table has entries for around 99,000 distinct CDR3 sequences. Of the sample, roughly an eighth is held by the ten largest clones. The sample was blood. Receptor source: a human donor with ulcerative colitis or Crohn's disease, or a healthy co-twin of an affected twin (not recorded which).

This chain connects TRBV20-1 to TRBJ1-1; the D call from TCRdb, TRBD1, cannot be confirmed without DNA. This CDR3 is 12 amino acids long. Germline CDR1 and CDR2: DFQATT and SNEGSKA (reference sequence). The CDR3 protein is CSARGQQTEAFF.

V usage is TRBV7-6 and J usage is TRBJ1-6; lacking DNA, the TRBD1 call made by TCRdb goes unchecked. Germline lookup yields CDR1 SGHVS and CDR2 FNYEAQ. This CDR3 has 16 residues. The CDR3 sequence: CASSLQGSSYNSPLHF.

CDR3 loop: CASSPIAFSSYNEQFF. The J gene is TRBJ2-1, the V gene TRBV7-3. Germline values: CDR1 SGHTA, CDR2 FQGTGA. The CDR3 loop spans 16 amino acids.

CDR3 in amino acids: CASSSYGGTGTYEQYF. This chain joins TRBV7-8 and TRBJ2-7; TCRdb's D call of TRBD1 is untestable without DNA. Germline assignment: CDR1 SGHVS and CDR2 FQNEAQ. The CDR3 length is 16 residues.

The chain carries TRBV12-3 or TRBV12-4 and TRBJ2-2; TCRdb selects TRBD1, and the lack of DNA leaves this call unchecked. This CDR3 has 15 amino acids. CDR3 protein: CASSLEDRAPGELFF.

The J gene is TRBJ1-6, the V gene TRBV3-1; TCRdb proposes TRBD1, but this gene call is untestable without DNA. This CDR3 has 14 residues. The germline gives CDR1 LGHDT, CDR2 YNNKEL (reference sequence). The CDR3 spells CASSLQGGSSPLHF.

The rearrangement uses TRBV28 and TRBJ2-7; TCRdb outputs TRBD1, but without DNA this stays unchecked. The CDR3 is 16 amino acids. Per germline, CDR1 MDHEN and CDR2 SYDVKM. The CDR3 here is CASSPPMEVASYEQYF.

CDR3 sequence reads: CASSLVRDYGYTF. The chain recombines TRBV7-2 with TRBJ1-2. CDR1 is SGHTA and CDR2 is FQGNSA in the germline V gene. The CDR3 is 13 residues long.

The chain links TRBV7-3 to TRBJ2-3; TCRdb gives TRBD1 as the D gene, but with no DNA this cannot be confirmed. The CDR3 spans 14 residues. CDR1 SGHTA and CDR2 FQGTGA come from the germline V gene. CDR3 sequence: CASSFMPGADTQYF.

This chain uses TRBV2 with TRBJ2-7; TCRdb outputs TRBD1, but without DNA this stays unchecked. The germline V gene encodes CDR1 SNHLY and CDR2 FYNNEI. The length of the CDR3 is 13 residues. The CDR3 spells CASGRQGYYEQYF.

This rearrangement joins TRBV3-1 to TRBJ2-7. The CDR3 length is 12 residues. CDR1 is LGHDT and CDR2 is YNNKEL in the germline V gene (reference sequence). CDR3 residues: CASSQTPYEQYF.

The rearrangement uses TRBV5-1 and TRBJ2-5; as DNA is missing, the TRBD1 call by TCRdb cannot be tested. The CDR3 covers 12 residues. From germline, CDR1 is SGHRS and CDR2 YFSETQ. The CDR3 loop reads CASSLDGAPWSF.

The gene calls are TRBV12-3 or TRBV12-4 and TRBJ2-5; TCRdb indicates TRBD1, and absent DNA this call remains unverified. This CDR3 has 14 residues. The CDR3 spells CASSYRELFETQYF.

The chain joins TRBV5-1 to TRBJ2-3; as DNA is missing, the TRBD2 call by TCRdb cannot be tested. This CDR3 has 16 amino acids. Germline CDR1 SGHRS, CDR2 YFSETQ. The CDR3 region is CASSLTSPPGTDTQYF.

V and J are TRBV7-9 and TRBJ2-1; TCRdb's D call, TRBD2, is unchecked because there is no DNA. In germline, CDR1 is SEHNR, CDR2 FQNEAQ (reference sequence). The length of the CDR3 is 14 residues. The CDR3 sequence: CASSWGLASGEQFF.

The chain carries TRBV4-3 and TRBJ2-5; TCRdb selects TRBD1, and the lack of DNA leaves this call unchecked. The CDR3 consists of 18 residues. CDR1 is LGHNA and CDR2 is YSLEER in the germline V gene. The CDR3 sequence: CASSQGSFRSPDGGTQYF.

The chain links TRBV6-5 to TRBJ2-3. Germline assignment: CDR1 MNHEY and CDR2 SVGAGI. The CDR3 runs 17 residues. CDR3 protein: CASSYSGLAGGTDTQYF.

V usage is TRBV4-1 and J usage is TRBJ2-1; TCRdb's assignment of TRBD2 cannot be checked, as there is no DNA. The germline V gene has CDR1 MGHRA and CDR2 YSYEKL. The CDR3 is 14 residues long. This CDR3 is CASSQEGLRDEQFF.

The chain is built from TRBV4-3 and TRBJ1-6; TCRdb lists TRBD1, though no DNA is available to test this call. The CDR3 runs to 15 residues. The germline gives CDR1 LGHNA, CDR2 YSLEER. CDR3 residues: CASSQDDRNNSPLHF.

This chain's CDR3 is CSVGLPGNEQFF. The chain has TRBV29-1 and TRBJ2-1; checking the TCRdb D call of TRBD1 is not possible without DNA. This CDR3 comprises 12 residues. Germline V gene data show CDR1 as SQVTM and CDR2 as ANQGSEA.